The clone carrying this T cell receptor (beta chain) was seen ten or more times. Its matching antigen is unknown. These data originate in a study of identical twins. Study results and limitations: Cord blood beta clonotypes present at high abundance carried fewer insertions; no such pattern appeared in memory repertoires. Out-of-frame beta sequences exhibited a weaker degree of excess twin sharing. Out-of-frame alpha sequences that twins shared showed excess low generation probability.

TCRdb independently ran MiXCR on the 5' RACE reads; one entry per CDR3 protein. The sample has about 340,000 distinct CDR3 sequences, roughly 9% seen once; the top ten hold more than 8%. CDR1 and CDR2 (germline): DFQATT, SNEGSKA (reference sequence). Trimming removed 5 bases at V and 2 bases at J, with 8 bases between. The CDR3 runs 12 residues. The J gene is TRBJ2-3, the V gene TRBV20-1; perhaps TRBD2 as D (6 bases). The TCR was taken from a woman in her forties or fifties in good health. The source material was naive T cells sorted from blood. DNA of the CDR3: TGCAGTGCTGGGGGGTTCACAGATACGCAGTATTTT. This encodes CSAGGFTDTQYF.